This paragraph reports one T cell receptor beta chain. The CDR3 totals 16 residues. V shed 8 bases, J shed 0 bases, and the junction held 9 bases outside the gene matches. Germline-derived CDR1 and CDR2 are LGHDT and YNNKEL (reference sequence). Method: immunoSEQ multiplex PCR; TCRdb's copy keeps in-frame clones and lacks some. The sample consists of roughly 29,000 clones, about four fifths of them appearing once. These data belong to a study of blood T cell repertoires in COVID-19. Sample: peripheral blood. The clonotype originates from a man aged 80 or over with active COVID-19. The rearrangement links TRBV3-1 (or the pseudogene TRBV3-2) to TRBJ2-7; TRBD2 aligns across 11 bases. This chain's CDR3 is CASGLAGGKSSYEQYF. The CDR3 bases are TGTGCCAGCGGGCTAGCGGGGGGCAAGAGCTCCTACGAGCAGTACTTC.